This TCR beta chain emerged from a study of radiation and T cells in renal cell carcinoma. Time point: blood 4 weeks post-SBRT, at nephrectomy. Treatment: 15 Gy SBRT to primary tumor, nephrectomy 4 weeks later. Blood was sampled at baseline, 2 weeks and 4 weeks after SBRT. A word on this clone: Its antigen is currently unknown.

Germline lookup yields CDR1 LNHDA and CDR2 SQIVND (reference sequence). J lost 4 bases, V lost 5 bases, and 9 bases had no gene match. The CDR3 is 15 amino acids. Whole-study findings and limits: Top tumor clonotypes rose in blood 2 weeks post-radiation, then contracted.

The data were produced by immunoSEQ multiplex PCR, yet TCRdb's version contains in-frame clones alone and is incomplete. The sample shows around 45,000 clones, nearly 85% of them seen only once. Sequencing was performed on blood, taken from a patient whose treatment included radiotherapy and nephrectomy. The TCR originated in a woman in her 70s with renal cell carcinoma. The rearrangement joins TRBV19 to TRBJ2-5; 8 positions match TRBD1. CDR3 protein: CASSGQTGVGETQYF. The CDR3 DNA sequence: TGTGCCAGTAGTGGGCAGACAGGGGTTGGAGAGACCCAGTACTTC.